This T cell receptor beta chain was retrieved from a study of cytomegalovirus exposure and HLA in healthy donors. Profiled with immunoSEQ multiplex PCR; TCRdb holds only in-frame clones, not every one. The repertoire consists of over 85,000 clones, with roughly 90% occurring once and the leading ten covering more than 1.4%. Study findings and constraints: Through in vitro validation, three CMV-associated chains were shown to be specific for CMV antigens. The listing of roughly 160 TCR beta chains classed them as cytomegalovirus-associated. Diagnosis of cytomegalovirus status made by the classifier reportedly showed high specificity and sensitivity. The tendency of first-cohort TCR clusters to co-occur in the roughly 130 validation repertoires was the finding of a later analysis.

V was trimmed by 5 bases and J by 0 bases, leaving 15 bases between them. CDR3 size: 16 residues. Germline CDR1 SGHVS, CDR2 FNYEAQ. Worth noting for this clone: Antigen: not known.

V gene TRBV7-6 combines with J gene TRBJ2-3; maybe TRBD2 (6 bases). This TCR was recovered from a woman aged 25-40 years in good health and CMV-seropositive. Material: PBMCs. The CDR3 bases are TGTGCCAGCAGCCCCAATAGCGGTACTAGCACAGATACGCAGTATTTT. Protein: CASSPNSGTSTDTQYF. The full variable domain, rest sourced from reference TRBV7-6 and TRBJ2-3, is GAGVSQSPRYKVTKRGQDVALRCDPISGHVSLYWYRQALGQGPEFLTYFNYEAQQDKSGLPNDRFSAERPEGSISTLTIQRTEQRDSAMYRCASSPNSGTSTDTQYFGPGTRLTVL.